Listed here are 31 T cell receptor beta chains from one sample, sequenced in a study of radiotherapy plus CTLA-4 blockade in lung cancer. Using immunoSEQ multiplex PCR, the repertoire was profiled, and TCRdb retains in-frame clones only, with some absent. The sample contains about 88,000 clones, about three quarters of which appear only once. The sequencing here drew on peripheral blood, taken from a patient treated with radiotherapy plus ipilimumab. The receptors stem from a human donor with non-small cell lung cancer that progressed on radiotherapy plus ipilimumab.

This clone occurred once. The rearrangement uses TRBV5-1 and TRBJ1-1, with unresolved D. V was shortened by 0 bases and J by 4 bases, with 10 bases between the two germline ends. The V gene's germline CDR1 is SGHRS and CDR2 YFSETQ. The CDR3 contains 14 residues. The CDR3 spells CASSLGDPGTEAFF. In DNA, the CDR3 is TGCGCCAGCAGCTTGGGAGACCCCGGCACTGAAGCTTTCTTT.

V and J are TRBV2 and TRBJ2-5; 10 nucleotides align to TRBD1. CDR3 length: 18 amino acids. Trimming at V came to 6 bases and at J to 5 bases, leaving 18 bases not matched to a gene. Germline loops: CDR1 SNHLY, CDR2 FYNNEI. CDR3 sequence (DNA): TGTGCCAGCAGGATCGGGACAGGGGAAGGGATAGGGGGGGAGACCCAGTACTTC. Translated: CASRIGTGEGIGGETQYF.

The chain employs TRBV5-6 and TRBJ2-2; possibly TRBD2 for D (5 bases). V was shortened by 1 base and J by 1 base, with 8 bases between the two germline ends. CDR3 length: 15 residues. Germline V gene lookup returns CDR1 SGHDT and CDR2 YYEEEE. CDR3 region: CASSLTRLNTGELFF. As DNA, the CDR3 is TGTGCCAGCAGCTTGACTAGGTTGAACACCGGGGAGCTGTTTTTT.

The rearrangement uses TRBV28 and TRBJ2-7; 7 nucleotides line up with TRBD2. J gave up 0 bases and V 6 bases, and 2 bases lay outside the gene matches. This CDR3 is 13 amino acids long. CDR1 is MDHEN and CDR2 is SYDVKM in the germline V gene. CDR3 sequence reads: CASSGGSSYEQYF. DNA for the CDR3: TGTGCCAGCAGCGGGGGGAGCTCCTACGAGCAGTACTTC.

V and J are TRBV28 and TRBJ2-7; 10 bases line up with TRBD1. Germline V lookup: CDR1 MDHEN, CDR2 SYDVKM. The CDR3 contains 16 residues. V was clipped by 3 bases and J by 0 bases; unmatched bases: 5. The CDR3, as DNA: TGTGCCAGCAGTTTGACAGGGGGCACCTTCTCCTACGAGCAGTACTTC. Its protein product is CASSLTGGTFSYEQYF. Full variable domain (rest looked up from reference TRBV28 and TRBJ2-7): DVKVTQSSRYLVKRTGEKVFLECVQDMDHENMFWYRQDPGLGLRLIYFSYDVKMKEKGDIPEGYSVSREKKERFSLILESASTNQTSMYLCASSLTGGTFSYEQYFGPGTRLTVT.

The chain carries TRBV2 and TRBJ1-5; the D is unclear. The CDR3 has 13 amino acids. V lost 4 bases and J lost 7, with 11 bases in between. The germline gives CDR1 SNHLY, CDR2 FYNNEI. The CDR3 coding sequence is TGTGCCAGCAGTGTGCTTATGGAACAGCCCCAGCATTTT. This encodes CASSVLMEQPQHF.

This clone appeared a few times. The CDR3 here is CATSSALAGSGTEAFF. In DNA, the CDR3 is TGTGCCACCAGCAGTGCCCTAGCGGGATCAGGCACTGAAGCTTTCTTT. The rearrangement uses TRBV15 and TRBJ1-1; D ambiguous. Trimming took 3 bases from V and 4 from J, leaving 18 bases between them. CDR1 and CDR2 (germline): LNHNV, YYDKDF (reference sequence). This CDR3 has 16 amino acids.

The chain joins TRBV18 to TRBJ1-3, with unresolved D. CDR1 is KGHSH and CDR2 is LQKENI in the germline V gene. CDR3 length: 13 amino acids. Trimming removed 5 bases from V and 1 base from J, with 6 bases in between. The CDR3 region is CASSSGSGNTIYF. CDR3 DNA: TGTGCCAGCTCATCCGGTTCTGGAAACACCATATATTTT.

The chain has TRBV28 and TRBJ2-5; TRBD1 aligns across 7 bases. The J call is doubtful: the DNA matches TRBJ2-7 better. Germline loops: CDR1 MDHEN, CDR2 SYDVKM. CDR3 size: 12 residues. The DNA of the CDR3 is TGTGCCGCCCGGGACAGTTCCTACGAGCAGTACTTC. Protein sequence: CAARDSSYEQYF.

The chain couples TRBV18 to TRBJ1-5; D is uncertain. Germline V gives CDR1 KGHSH, CDR2 LQKENI. The CDR3 is made up of 14 amino acids. V was cut by 5 bases and J by 1 base, with 9 bases left in between. The DNA of the CDR3 is TGTGCCAGCTCAGTAACTACAAGCAATCAGCCCCAGCATTTT. This codes for CASSVTTSNQPQHF.

The chain uses TRBV9 and TRBJ1-1; D remains unclear. The germline V gene encodes CDR1 SGDLS and CDR2 YYNGEE. The V gene lost 0 bases and the J gene lost 1 base, with 13 bases spanning the gap. This CDR3 spans 16 amino acids. The CDR3 region is CASSVGHLARNTEAFF. The CDR3 DNA is TGTGCCAGCAGCGTAGGACATCTGGCTAGGAACACTGAAGCTTTCTTT.

The V gene is TRBV19, the J gene TRBJ1-6, with a tentative D call TRBD1 (5 bases). V was clipped by 4 bases and J by 7 bases, with 11 bases between them. Germline CDR1 is LNHDA and CDR2 is SQIVND (reference sequence). The CDR3 sequence is 14 residues long. CDR3 DNA sequence: TGTGCCAGTAGTACCGGGACCCCGAATTCACCCCTCCACTTT. Protein sequence: CASSTGTPNSPLHF.

The V gene is TRBV2, the J gene TRBJ2-7; D gene ambiguous. Germline loops: CDR1 SNHLY, CDR2 FYNNEI. Deletions cut 4 bases from V and 4 bases from J, with 5 bases between. The CDR3 loop spans 11 amino acids. The CDR3 DNA sequence: TGTGCCAGCAGTGCCGGGTACGAGCAGTACTTC. This codes for CASSAGYEQYF.

This clone was found a few times. The V call is TRBV9, the J call TRBJ1-1; 9 positions match TRBD1. This CDR3 has 13 residues. V lost 3 bases to trimming and J lost 12 bases; unmatched junction nucleotides: 9. Germline V gene data show CDR1 as SGDLS and CDR2 as YYNGEE. The CDR3 coding sequence is TGTGCCAGCAGCGCCCAGGACAGGGGTACGACTTTCTTT. Encoded protein: CASSAQDRGTTFF.

The chain couples TRBV19 to TRBJ1-2, with TRBD1 matching 12 bases. Germline CDR1 reads LNHDA; CDR2 reads SQIVND (reference sequence). This CDR3 has 16 amino acids. Trimming took 6 bases from V and 8 from J; bases not matched to a gene: 13. The CDR3 DNA follows: TGTGCCAGTAGCCCATTACCGGGACAGGGGGCGAGAGGCTACACCTTC. Its translation is CASSPLPGQGARGYTF.

The chain links TRBV15 to TRBJ1-5, with a tentative D call TRBD1 (5 bases). Germline CDR1 LNHNV, CDR2 YYDKDF (reference sequence). The length of the CDR3 is 15 residues. Trimming took off 3 bases at V and 6 bases at J, with 15 bases between the two ends. The CDR3 DNA reads TGTGCCACCAGCAGCGAGGGGCGAAGTATTCAGCCCCAGCATTTT. It is translated as CATSSEGRSIQPQHF.

This clone was picked up a small number of times. The chain employs TRBV6-6 and TRBJ2-7; TRBD2 is a possible D gene (5 bases). The germline gives CDR1 MNHNY, CDR2 SVGAGI (reference sequence). The CDR3 spans 12 residues. V lost 6 bases, J lost 10 bases, and 16 bases lay in between. The CDR3 DNA reads as TGTGCCAGCAGCCCAGACGGGAACCTCCAGTACTTC. Amino acids: CASSPDGNLQYF.

The chain links TRBV5-1 to TRBJ2-2, with 7 bases fitting TRBD1. CDR3 length: 17 residues. CDR1 and CDR2 (germline): SGHRS, YFSETQ. V lost 0 bases, J lost 6 bases, and 11 bases stayed unmatched. The CDR3 reads CASSLDSGTAVAGELFF. DNA of the CDR3: TGCGCCAGCAGCTTGGACTCCGGGACAGCCGTGGCCGGGGAGCTGTTTTTT.

At least ten counts were recorded for this clone. In nucleotides, the CDR3 is TGTGCCAGTAGTATCACCGGGGAGGGTCAGCCCCAGCATTTT. Its protein is CASSITGEGQPQHF. The genes are TRBV19 and TRBJ1-5; D is ambiguous. V lost 3 bases and J 6 bases, leaving 12 bases between the germline ends. The CDR3 has 14 amino acids. The germline gives CDR1 LNHDA, CDR2 SQIVND (reference sequence). The full variable domain, with the rest looked up from reference TRBV19 and TRBJ1-5, is DGGITQSPKYLFRKEGQNVTLSCEQNLNHDAMYWYRQDPGQGLRLIYYSQIVNDFQKGDIAEGYSVSREKKESFPLTVTSAQKNPTAFYLCASSITGEGQPQHFGDGTRLSIL.

The CDR3 coding sequence is TGTGCCAGCAGCCAGGGTAAAGGAGAGACCCAGTACTTC. This encodes CASSQGKGETQYF. V and J are TRBV9 and TRBJ2-5, with a tentative D call TRBD1 (5 bases). The V end was cut by 4 bases, the J end by 4 bases, with 11 bases between. The CDR3 totals 13 residues. Germline-derived CDR1 and CDR2 are SGDLS and YYNGEE.

The J gene is TRBJ1-1, the V gene TRBV9, with D hard to call. V was trimmed by 0 bases and J by 7 bases, leaving 7 bases between them. The CDR3 sequence is 12 residues long. The germline V gene has CDR1 SGDLS and CDR2 YYNGEE. Here the CDR3 reads CASSVDRGEAFF. For the CDR3, the DNA is TGTGCCAGCAGCGTAGATCGGGGTGAAGCTTTCTTT.

The rearrangement links TRBV12-5 to TRBJ1-1; the D gene is possibly TRBD1 (5 bases). V was trimmed by 1 base and J by 2 bases, leaving 11 bases between them. CDR3 length: 15 residues. Germline V gene data show CDR1 as LGHNT and CDR2 as FRNRAP. CDR3 protein: CASGLGNRRNTEAFF. DNA for the CDR3: TGTGCTAGTGGTTTGGGGAACAGGAGAAACACTGAAGCTTTCTTT.

The chain joins TRBV6-5 to TRBJ2-2; D ambiguous. The CDR3 contains 15 residues. The ends were cut back, 2 bases at V and 2 bases at J, with 9 bases in the middle. CDR1 and CDR2 from the germline V gene are MNHEY and SVGAGI. CDR3 bases: TGTGCCAGCAGTTACGGGCAGAGAAACACCGGGGAGCTGTTTTTT. Translation gives CASSYGQRNTGELFF.

The J gene is TRBJ1-1, the V gene TRBV27; D is possibly TRBD1 (6 bases). The V and J ends lost 7 bases and 5 bases respectively, with 17 bases between them. The CDR3 length is 14 residues. CDR1 is MNHEY, CDR2 SMNVEV, per germline (reference sequence). For the CDR3, the DNA is TGTGCCAGCAACCCCCGGCCCCAGGGGACTGAAGCTTTCTTT. It specifies CASNPRPQGTEAFF.

The V and J genes are TRBV7-9 and TRBJ1-2; D is unclear. In germline, CDR1 is SEHNR, CDR2 FQNEAQ (reference sequence). The CDR3 has 14 amino acids. Trimming removed 6 bases at V and 3 bases at J, with 14 bases between. The CDR3 spells CASRNGFEDYGYTF. CDR3 DNA sequence: TGTGCCAGCAGGAACGGGTTTGAGGACTATGGCTACACCTTC.

This clone was seen a handful of times. This chain connects TRBV6-5 to TRBJ1-1; D gene unclear. The CDR3 loop spans 12 amino acids. Germline CDR1 MNHEY, CDR2 SVGAGI. The ends were cut back, 5 bases at V and 11 bases at J, with 15 bases in the middle. CDR3 protein: CASSDEALEAFF. CDR3 bases: TGTGCCAGCAGTGACGAGGCGCTGGAGGCTTTCTTT.

The chain couples TRBV19 to TRBJ2-7; D remains unclear. Trimming removed 0 bases at V and 0 bases at J, with 9 bases between. CDR1 LNHDA and CDR2 SQIVND come from the germline V gene (reference sequence). CDR3 length: 15 amino acids. The CDR3 protein is CASSIDSQVSYEQYF. DNA of the CDR3: TGTGCCAGTAGTATAGATAGCCAGGTCTCCTACGAGCAGTACTTC.

CDR3 nucleotide sequence: TGTGCCACCTCTAGACCCGATCAGCCCCAGCATTTT. Amino acids: CATSRPDQPQHF. The V call is TRBV15, the J call TRBJ1-5; no clear D. Germline V gene data show CDR1 as LNHNV and CDR2 as YYDKDF (reference sequence). The V and J ends lost 8 bases and 5 bases respectively, with 10 bases between them. This CDR3 contains 12 residues.

This chain connects TRBV11-2 to TRBJ2-4; a weak D match, TRBD2 (5 bases). The CDR3 has 16 residues. Germline V gene sequence: CDR1 SGHAT, CDR2 FQNNGV. The V end was cut by 5 bases, the J end by 3 bases, with 17 bases between. This CDR3 is CASSTEPHGDKNIQYF. CDR3 DNA sequence: TGTGCCAGCAGCACCGAGCCGCACGGGGACAAAAACATTCAGTACTTC.

J is TRBJ1-1 and V is TRBV6-1; D unresolved. The germline gives CDR1 MNHNS, CDR2 SASEGT. V dropped 1 base and J dropped 6 bases, with 9 bases sitting between them. The CDR3 extends over 13 amino acids. CDR3 region: CASSEGGWAEAFF. CDR3 sequence (DNA): TGTGCCAGCAGTGAAGGCGGATGGGCTGAAGCTTTCTTT.

The chain combines TRBV5-6 with TRBJ1-4, with D possibly matching TRBD1 (5 bases). The CDR3 consists of 15 residues. Per germline, CDR1 SGHDT and CDR2 YYEEEE. Trimming stripped 1 base from V and 6 bases from J, with 13 bases between. The CDR3 DNA reads as TGTGCCAGCAGCTTGTGGGCAGGGATGGATGAAAAACTGTTTTTT. It yields the protein CASSLWAGMDEKLFF.